What follows are 23 T cell receptor beta chains derived from one specimen sequenced in a study of blood T cell repertoires in COVID-19. Sequenced by immunoSEQ multiplex PCR; TCRdb stores in-frame clones only, minus some. Here the sample spans some 100,000 clones, just under 95% being singletons. Material for sequencing was peripheral blood. Receptor source: a man aged 65 to 85 with acute or convalescent COVID-19.

This rearrangement joins TRBV5-8 to TRBJ2-3, with a weak D call TRBD1 (6 bases). Per germline, CDR1 SGHTS and CDR2 YDEGEE. This CDR3 is 14 amino acids long. The ends were cut back, 2 bases at V and 4 bases at J, with 11 bases in the middle. The CDR3, as DNA: TGTGCCAGCAGCTTTCCAGGGGCGGCAGATACGCAGTATTTT. Translation gives CASSFPGAADTQYF.

The chain employs TRBV5-4 and TRBJ1-6, with 10 positions matching TRBD1. The trim removed 3 bases at V and 9 bases at J, leaving 9 bases unmatched. CDR1 is SGHNT, CDR2 YYREEE, per germline (reference sequence). The CDR3 consists of 16 residues. The CDR3 loop reads CASSSDPGTGVSPLHF. The CDR3 DNA is TGTGCCAGCAGCTCCGACCCCGGGACAGGGGTTTCACCCCTCCACTTT.

This rearrangement joins TRBV2 to TRBJ1-6, with a possible D match to TRBD1 (6 bases). CDR3 length: 19 residues. CDR1 SNHLY and CDR2 FYNNEI come from the germline V gene. V lost 4 bases to trimming and J lost 6 bases, with 25 bases between them. CDR3 nucleotide sequence: TGTGCCAGCAGTGCCCCGGGTCGGGGGGCGATAGATGTTAATTCACCCCTCCACTTT. Translation: CASSAPGRGAIDVNSPLHF.

The chain is built from TRBV10-2 and TRBJ1-1; D uncertain. The CDR3 is 14 amino acids. Germline assignment: CDR1 WSHSY and CDR2 SAAADI. The V end was cut by 5 bases, the J end by 2 bases, with 12 bases between. CDR3 bases: TGCGCCAGCAGTATCCCCCAATCAAACACTGAAGCTTTCTTT. Amino acids: CASSIPQSNTEAFF.

This CDR3 reads CASSPRQALMNTEAFF. CDR3 in DNA: TGTGCCAGCAGCCCAAGACAGGCCCTAATGAACACTGAAGCTTTCTTT. The chain carries TRBV11-2 and TRBJ1-1, with a possible D match to TRBD1 (6 bases). Looked up from germline, CDR1 is SGHAT and CDR2 is FQNNGV. This CDR3 is built from 16 residues. V was shortened by 5 bases and J by 0 bases, with 16 bases between the two germline ends.

The chain joins TRBV18 to TRBJ1-2, with unresolved D. The CDR3 loop spans 14 amino acids. Germline V gene data show CDR1 as KGHSH and CDR2 as LQKENI. V was cut by 0 bases and J by 8 bases, with 13 bases left in between. The CDR3 is CASSPPSQDFGYTF. The CDR3 nucleotides are TGTGCCAGCTCACCACCATCTCAGGATTTCGGCTACACCTTC.

The chain recombines TRBV15 with TRBJ2-5; tentatively, D is TRBD2 (6 bases). Looked up from germline, CDR1 is LNHNV and CDR2 is YYDKDF (reference sequence). CDR3 length: 14 amino acids. V was pared by 4 bases and J by 9 bases, with 18 bases between. The CDR3 nucleotides are TGTGCCACCAGCAACAGCGGGTCGGCTAGGGCCCAGTACTTC. Its protein product is CATSNSGSARAQYF.

CDR3 protein: CASSPSRPPETQYF. The DNA of the CDR3 is TGTGCCAGCTCACCGTCCAGGCCGCCAGAGACCCAGTACTTC. The rearrangement links TRBV18 to TRBJ2-5; D is undetermined. V was shortened by 3 bases and J by 4 bases, with 12 bases between the two germline ends. Per the germline V gene, CDR1 is KGHSH and CDR2 is LQKENI. The CDR3 covers 14 residues.

The sample holds one count of this clone. The rearrangement links TRBV6-5 to TRBJ1-5, with 9 bases aligning to TRBD1. Germline V gene sequence: CDR1 MNHEY, CDR2 SVGAGI. The CDR3 covers 15 residues. V shed 7 bases and J 5 bases; nucleotides not matched to a gene: 9. The chain's CDR3 is CASIGQGSFDQPQHF. As DNA, the CDR3 is TGTGCCAGCATTGGACAGGGGAGTTTTGATCAGCCCCAGCATTTT.

This clone was counted once. J is TRBJ2-4 and V is TRBV5-1; 14 nucleotides line up with TRBD2. V shed 0 bases, J shed 7 bases, and the junction held 3 bases outside the gene matches. CDR1 and CDR2 from the germline V gene are SGHRS and YFSETQ. This CDR3 contains 16 residues. CDR3 sequence: CASSLEGLAGVNIQYF. CDR3 nucleotides: TGCGCCAGCAGCTTGGAGGGACTAGCGGGAGTGAACATTCAGTACTTC. Combining the CDR3 with reference TRBV5-1 and TRBJ2-4 gives the whole variable domain KAGVTQTPRYLIKTRGQQVTLSCSPISGHRSVSWYQQTPGQGLQFLFEYFSETQRNKGNFPGRFSGRQFSNSRSEMNVSTLELGDSALYLCASSLEGLAGVNIQYFGAGTRLSVL.

A single count supports this clone. The chain combines TRBV10-1 with TRBJ1-6; D might be TRBD1 (6 bases). Germline CDR1 is WNHNN and CDR2 is SYGVQD (reference sequence). Deletions cut 8 bases from V and 5 bases from J, with 10 bases between. The CDR3 is 13 residues long. In DNA form, the CDR3 reads TGCGCCAGCCGTACAGGGAATAATTCACCCCTCCACTTT. The encoded protein is CASRTGNNSPLHF.

This clone occurred a few times. The genes are TRBV20-1 and TRBJ2-7; 10 bases line up with TRBD2. CDR3 size: 15 residues. Germline V CDR1 and CDR2: DFQATT, SNEGSKA (reference sequence). J was trimmed by 0 bases and V by 3 bases; bases with no gene match: 5. The CDR3 sequence: CSASFGTSDSYEQYF. The CDR3 DNA reads as TGCAGTGCTAGTTTTGGGACTAGCGACTCCTACGAGCAGTACTTC.

In nucleotides, the CDR3 is TGTGCCACCAAGGGGCAAGATAACTATGGCTACACCTTC. Protein sequence: CATKGQDNYGYTF. The chain has TRBV24-1 and TRBJ1-2; D is perhaps TRBD1 (5 bases). Germline values: CDR1 KGHDR, CDR2 SFDVKD. This CDR3 region has 13 residues. Trimming took 8 bases from V and 1 from J, leaving 10 bases between them.

This clone has a handful of counts. The gene calls are TRBV5-4 and TRBJ2-2; TRBD2 matches at 9 bases. V lost 3 bases to trimming and J lost 0 bases; unmatched junction nucleotides: 3. The CDR3 is made up of 16 amino acids. The V gene's germline CDR1 is SGHNT and CDR2 YYREEE (reference sequence). This CDR3 reads CASSWTSVPNTGELFF. For the CDR3, the DNA is TGTGCCAGCAGCTGGACTAGCGTTCCGAACACCGGGGAGCTGTTTTTT.

V usage is TRBV7-2 and J usage is TRBJ2-2; tentative D call: TRBD2 (8 bases). Germline CDR1 SGHTA, CDR2 FQGNSA. V lost 3 bases and J lost 1, with 18 bases in between. The CDR3 length is 18 residues. The CDR3 region is CASSLLRGLAGNTGELFF. CDR3 in DNA: TGTGCCAGCAGCTTGTTAAGGGGGCTAGCGGGGAACACCGGGGAGCTGTTTTTT.

The chain is built from TRBV9 and TRBJ1-2; D gene uncertain. The CDR3 runs to 14 residues. Germline V gives CDR1 SGDLS, CDR2 YYNGEE. Trimming pared 4 bases from V and 2 bases from J, leaving 12 bases between. The CDR3 spells CASSPGRRNYGYTF. The CDR3 nucleotides read TGTGCCAGCAGCCCCGGACGGAGGAACTATGGCTACACCTTC. Based on the CDR3 plus reference TRBV9 and TRBJ1-2, the full variable domain is DSGVTQTPKHLITATGQRVTLRCSPRSGDLSVYWYQQSLDQGLQFLIQYYNGEERAKGNILERFSAQQFPDLHSELNLSSLELGDSALYFCASSPGRRNYGYTFGSGTRLTVV.

The V call is TRBV7-2, the J call TRBJ2-1; D is perhaps TRBD2 (5 bases). V lost 5 bases and J 5 bases, leaving 19 bases between the germline ends. This CDR3 comprises 16 residues. CDR1 is SGHTA and CDR2 is FQGNSA in the germline V gene. The CDR3 sequence is CASSVQPETGNNEQFF. Here the CDR3 DNA reads TGTGCCAGCAGCGTACAACCAGAGACGGGGAACAATGAGCAGTTCTTC.

As DNA, the CDR3 is TGCGCCAGCAGCCAACCGACAGGGGAAGAGACCCAGTACTTC. The encoded protein is CASSQPTGEETQYF. The genes are TRBV4-1 and TRBJ2-5; 8 bases align to TRBD1. The junction had 2 bases not matched to a gene; V was cut back by 2 bases and J by 3 bases. Germline V gene lookup returns CDR1 MGHRA and CDR2 YSYEKL. This CDR3 comprises 14 residues.

This clone showed up just once. This CDR3 reads CASSHRPLLPQHF. The CDR3 DNA reads TGTGCCAGCAGCCACAGGCCGCTCCTGCCCCAGCATTTT. The chain recombines TRBV3-1 (or the pseudogene TRBV3-2) with TRBJ1-5, with D unclear. Germline lookup yields CDR1 LGHDT and CDR2 YNNKEL (reference sequence). With 3 bases removed from V and 9 bases from J, the gap between germline ends came to 12 bases. The CDR3 sequence is 13 residues long.

V and J are TRBV11-2 and TRBJ2-7, with 10 bases matching TRBD2. The germline V gene encodes CDR1 SGHAT and CDR2 FQNNGV. The ends lost 4 bases at V and 3 bases at J; junction bases unmatched: 6. The CDR3 sequence is 15 residues long. CDR3 protein: CASSSPTSGDYEQYF. The CDR3 DNA is TGTGCCAGCAGCTCTCCTACTAGCGGGGACTACGAGCAGTACTTC. The entire variable domain, with the rest obtained from reference TRBV11-2 and TRBJ2-7, is as follows: EAGVAQSPRYKIIEKRQSVAFWCNPISGHATLYWYQQILGQGPKLLIQFQNNGVVDDSQLPKDRFSAERLKGVDSTLKIQPAKLEDSAVYLCASSSPTSGDYEQYFGPGTRLTVT.

This chain links TRBV24-1 with TRBJ1-5; D ambiguous. CDR1 and CDR2 (germline): KGHDR, SFDVKD. Deletions cut 0 bases from V and 5 bases from J, with 4 bases between. This CDR3 region has 13 residues. This CDR3 reads CATSDLSDQPQHF. In DNA form, the CDR3 reads TGTGCCACCAGTGATTTGAGCGATCAGCCCCAGCATTTT.

V gene TRBV15 combines with J gene TRBJ2-1; 7 bases fit TRBD1. Germline assignment: CDR1 LNHNV and CDR2 YYDKDF (reference sequence). V lost 3 bases and J lost 8; bases outside the gene matches: 7. CDR3 length: 14 residues. The CDR3 DNA is TGTGCCACCAGCAGTGACAGGGTGAGGGATGAGCAGTTCTTC. It encodes CATSSDRVRDEQFF. Full variable domain (outside the CDR3, taken from reference TRBV15 and TRBJ2-1): DAMVIQNPRYQVTQFGKPVTLSCSQTLNHNVMYWYQQKSSQAPKLLFHYYDKDFNNEADTPDNFQSRRPNTSFCFLDIRSPGLGDTAMYLCATSSDRVRDEQFFGPGTRLTVL.

This chain joins TRBV12-3 or TRBV12-4 and TRBJ1-2, with 7 nucleotides matching TRBD1. The junction had 1 base not matched to a gene; V was cut back by 1 base and J by 5 bases. The CDR3 consists of 13 residues. The DNA for the CDR3 is TGTGCCAGCAGTTTAGAGGGGGCGTATGGCTACACCTTC. As protein: CASSLEGAYGYTF.